A single sample gave rise to the 4 T cell receptor beta chains below, sequenced in a study of cytomegalovirus exposure and HLA in healthy donors. The data were produced by immunoSEQ multiplex PCR, yet TCRdb's version contains in-frame clones alone and is incomplete. This table has 170,000 or so clones, 75% to 90% appearing once. The sequenced material came from PBMCs. These receptors were obtained from a man in his late teens or twenties in good health and CMV-seropositive.

J is TRBJ2-7 and V is TRBV7-8; 7 bases are a match to TRBD1. CDR1 is SGHVS and CDR2 is FQNEAQ in the germline V gene. The CDR3 has 13 residues. With 3 bases clipped from V and 3 bases from J, the junction kept 2 bases outside the gene matches. CDR3 nucleotide sequence: TGTGCCAGCAGCTTTCCAGGGGGCTACGAGCAGTACTTC. This sequence encodes CASSFPGGYEQYF.

This clone was detected once. The rearrangement uses TRBV6-1 and TRBJ2-1, with 10 positions matching TRBD1. The CDR3 spans 15 residues. V lost 6 bases to trimming and J lost 4 bases; unmatched junction nucleotides: 6. Per the germline V gene, CDR1 is MNHNS and CDR2 is SASEGT. The CDR3 DNA sequence: TGTGCCAGCAGACCCGACAGGGGGCATTACAATGAGCAGTTCTTC. This translates into CASRPDRGHYNEQFF.

The chain's CDR3 is CASRERRDRVYEQYF. CDR3 DNA sequence: TGTGCCAGCAGGGAGCGCCGGGACAGGGTCTACGAGCAGTACTTC. This chain joins TRBV2 and TRBJ2-7; 9 bases are shared with TRBD1. The CDR3 spans 15 residues. CDR1 and CDR2 (germline): SNHLY, FYNNEI. V was pared by 6 bases and J by 3 bases, with 9 bases of the junction left unmatched.

The chain combines TRBV6-6 with TRBJ2-1, with a possible D match to TRBD1 (6 bases). Germline CDR1 MNHNY, CDR2 SVGAGI (reference sequence). V lost 7 bases, J lost 10 bases, and 11 bases lay in between. This CDR3 is built from 11 residues. The CDR3 bases are TGTGCCAGCACCCCCGGACAGGAGCAGTTCTTC. It translates to CASTPGQEQFF.